The present entry profiles one T cell receptor (beta chain) with its context. Its antigen is still unknown. Germline values: CDR1 DFQATT, CDR2 SNEGSKA (reference sequence). The CDR3 runs to 17 residues. The J segment lost 2 bases and the V segment lost 0 bases, leaving 6 bases of the junction unmatched. Researchers amplified the TCR beta CDR3 regions from RNA transcripts. With the HTBI primer set, the TCR CDR3 went through a first round of RT-PCR. TCRdb redid the calling of the multiplex PCR reads with MiXCR, one entry per CDR3 protein. The table includes 300,000 to 450,000 distinct CDR3 sequences, 15% to 20% detected once. Lactation, pregnancy, other autoimmune disease or uncontrolled infection led to exclusion of patients. PBMCs were obtained from approximately 10 ml fresh peripheral blood. The sample is drawn from a study of T cells in Graves' hyperthyroidism and ophthalmopathy. Study-level points and caveats: Model predictions of ophthalmopathy came a median around 6.5 months before onset. Most expanded thyroid clonotypes above 0.001 also appeared in blood.

The clonotype comes from a man aged 18-30 years with Graves' ophthalmopathy. The V call is TRBV20-1, the J call TRBJ2-2, with 10 nucleotides matching TRBD2. Sequencing was carried out using blood. The CDR3 DNA is TGCAGTGCTAGAGATATCCTAGCGGGGGTAAACACCGGGGAGCTGTTTTTT. This encodes CSARDILAGVNTGELFF.